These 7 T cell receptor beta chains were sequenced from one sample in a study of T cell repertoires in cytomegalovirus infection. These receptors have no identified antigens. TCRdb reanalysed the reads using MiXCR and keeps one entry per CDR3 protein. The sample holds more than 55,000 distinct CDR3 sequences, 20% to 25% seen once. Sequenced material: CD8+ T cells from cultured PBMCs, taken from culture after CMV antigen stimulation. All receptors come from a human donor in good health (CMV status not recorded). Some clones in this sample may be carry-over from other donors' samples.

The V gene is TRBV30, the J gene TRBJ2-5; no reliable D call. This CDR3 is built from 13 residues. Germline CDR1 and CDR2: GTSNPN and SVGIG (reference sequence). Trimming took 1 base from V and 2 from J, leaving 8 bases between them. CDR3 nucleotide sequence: TGTGCCTGGAGTGACCTGCCGCAAGAGACCCAGTACTTC. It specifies CAWSDLPQETQYF.

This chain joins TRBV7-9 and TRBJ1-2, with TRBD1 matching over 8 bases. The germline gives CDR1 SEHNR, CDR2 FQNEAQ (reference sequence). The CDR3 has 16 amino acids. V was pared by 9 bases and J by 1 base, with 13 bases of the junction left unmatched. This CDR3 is CASSTGTGIFNYGYTF. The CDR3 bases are TGTGCCAGTTCCACCGGGACAGGCATATTTAACTATGGCTACACCTTC.

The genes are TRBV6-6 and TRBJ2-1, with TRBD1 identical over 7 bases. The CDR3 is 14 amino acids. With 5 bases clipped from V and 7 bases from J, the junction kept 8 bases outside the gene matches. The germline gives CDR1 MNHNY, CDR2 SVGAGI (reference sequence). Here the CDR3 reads CASSPTTGRNEQFF. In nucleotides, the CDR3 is TGTGCCAGCAGTCCTACGACAGGGAGAAATGAGCAGTTCTTC.

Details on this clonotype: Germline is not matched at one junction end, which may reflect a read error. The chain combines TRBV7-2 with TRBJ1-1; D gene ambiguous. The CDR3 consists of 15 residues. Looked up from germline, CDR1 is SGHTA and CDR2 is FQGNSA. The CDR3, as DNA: TGTGCTAGCAGCCCCGGAGTGGGGAAGAACACTGAAGCTTTCTTT. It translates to CASSPGVGKNTEAFF.

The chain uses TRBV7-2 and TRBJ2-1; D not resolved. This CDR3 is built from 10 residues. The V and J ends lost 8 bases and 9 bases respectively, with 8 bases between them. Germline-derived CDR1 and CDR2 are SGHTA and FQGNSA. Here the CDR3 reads CASGYGEQFF. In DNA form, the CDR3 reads TGTGCCAGCGGTTATGGTGAGCAGTTCTTC.

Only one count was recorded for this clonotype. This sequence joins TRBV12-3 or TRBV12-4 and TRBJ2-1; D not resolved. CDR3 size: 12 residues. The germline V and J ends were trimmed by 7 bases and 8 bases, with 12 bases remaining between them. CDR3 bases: TGTGCCAGCACTCCAGCCGGCCATGAGCAGTTCTTC. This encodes CASTPAGHEQFF.

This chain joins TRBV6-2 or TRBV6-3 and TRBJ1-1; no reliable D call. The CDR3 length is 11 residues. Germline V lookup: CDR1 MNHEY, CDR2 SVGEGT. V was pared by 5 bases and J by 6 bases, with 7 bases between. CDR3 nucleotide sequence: TGTGCCAGCAGTGGGCCCCCTGAAGCTTTCTTT. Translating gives CASSGPPEAFF.